Listed below are T cell receptor beta chains from one sample, sequenced in a study of T-cell memory formation after mild COVID-19. TCRdb reanalysed the 5' RACE reads using MiXCR and keeps one entry per CDR3 protein. This repertoire shows hundreds of thousands of distinct CDR3 sequences, roughly an eighth found once; its top ten account for about 22%. The specimen was PBMCs or a T cell subset sorted from them (not recorded which). Source of these receptors: a man between 18 and 29 years old who had mild COVID-19 (a few samples of this study predate the infection). Cell type and time point are not known. Each CDR3 is given with its conserved first and last residue. A D gene is named only where the DNA matches it firmly. Part of the rows lack a size; the others show once, few, many or a class for expanded clones.

D	J	V	size	DNA	CDR3
NA	TRBJ2-3	TRBV6-2/TRBV6-3	NA	TGTGCCAGCAGTTACTCGAAGGCAGGCACAGATACGCAGTATTTT	CASSYSKAGTDTQYF
NA	TRBJ1-6	TRBV7-9	NA	TGTGCCAGCAGCTTAGACGGGGGGGCCTCACCCCTCCACTTT	CASSLDGGASPLHF
NA	TRBJ2-4	TRBV6-5	NA	TGTGCCAGCAGTTCGAACGACCCGAACGGGAACATTCAGTACTTC	CASSSNDPNGNIQYF
TRBD1	TRBJ1-1	TRBV7-2	NA	TGTGCCAGCAGCCTTAAATCCTCGGGACAGATGAACACTGAAGCTTTCTTT	CASSLKSSGQMNTEAFF
NA	TRBJ2-1	TRBV5-1	many	TGCGCCAGCAGCTTTAACCGCGATGAGCAGTTCTTC	CASSFNRDEQFF
TRBD2	TRBJ2-3	TRBV5-6	few	TGTGCCAGCAGCTTGTTGGCTAGCGGGGGGGGCGCAGATACGCAGTATTTT	CASSLLASGGGADTQYF
NA	TRBJ1-3	TRBV6-6	few	TGTGCCAGCAGTTACGGAAACACCATATATTTT	CASSYGNTIYF
NA	TRBJ2-5	TRBV29-1	few	TGCAGCGTTCAATCCCCTGGGCAAGAGACCCAGTACTTC	CSVQSPGQETQYF
NA	TRBJ2-2	TRBV6-1	NA	TGTGCCAGCAGTGATTTAGGGTCGCTGACCGGGGAGCTGTTTTTT	CASSDLGSLTGELFF
NA	TRBJ1-2	TRBV4-1	few	TGCGCCAGCAGCCAAGATCCCCGGGCAGGGGTTAGGTATGGCTACACCTTC	CASSQDPRAGVRYGYTF
TRBD2	TRBJ2-5	TRBV29-1	many	TGCAGCGTTCGTCCTAGCGGACGACCCCAAGAGACCCAGTACTTC	CSVRPSGRPQETQYF
NA	TRBJ1-1	TRBV18	NA	TGTGCCAGCTCACCACCTCTGTTCCACGCCTACCAAGCTTTCTTT	CASSPPLFHAYQAFF
NA	TRBJ2-6	TRBV5-1	NA	TGCGCCAGCAGCCCGGGGGCACTCGGGAGAGGGGCCAACGTCCTGACTTTC	CASSPGALGRGANVLTF
NA	TRBJ1-1	TRBV20-1	few	TGCAGTGCTAGAGATCCTACGGGGGGAGGCTACACTGAAGCTTTCTTT	CSARDPTGGGYTEAFF
TRBD2	TRBJ2-1	TRBV5-1	NA	TGCGCCAGCAGCTTGGAGGCTAGCGGGGGAAACAATGAGCAGTTCTTC	CASSLEASGGNNEQFF
NA	TRBJ1-2	TRBV20-1	many	TGCAGTGCTAAGGGGGGAGCTAACTATGGCTACACCTTC	CSAKGGANYGYTF
NA	TRBJ1-5	TRBV6-9	NA	TGTGCCAGCAGTTGGGGGGAGCCCCAGCATTTT	CASSWGEPQHF
NA	TRBJ2-2	TRBV7-3	many	TGTGCCAGCAGCTTAGTAGGGCGAACCGGGGAGCTGTTTTTT	CASSLVGRTGELFF